This is a list of T cell receptor beta chains from one sample in a study of T cell changes during pregnancy in multiple sclerosis. TCRdb keeps only in-frame clones here, not all; method: immunoSEQ multiplex PCR. The sample contains over 20,000 clones, roughly 89% of which appear only once. Here the sequenced sample was CD4+ T cells from peripheral blood mononuclear cells, taken in the third trimester of pregnancy. These receptors were obtained from a female donor in good health, enrolled as a control in a pregnancy study. Both conserved end residues are part of each CDR3. A D gene is named only where the DNA matches it firmly. Size is omitted from some rows. Given values are once, few, many or a class for expanded clones.

j_gene | len | d_gene | abundance | v_gene | CDR3aa | CDR3nt
TRBJ2-7 | 15 | TRBD2 | . | TRBV13 | CASSLGLAGVHEQYF | TGTGCCAGCAGCTTAGGGCTAGCGGGGGTTCACGAGCAGTACTTC
TRBJ1-4 | 14 | . | . | TRBV7-2 | CASSLWSSGEKLFF | TGTGCCAGCAGCTTATGGAGTTCGGGTGAAAAACTGTTTTTT
TRBJ1-2 | 13 | TRBD1 | . | TRBV7-2 | CASSFTGGYGYTF | TGTGCCAGCAGCTTTACAGGGGGCTATGGCTACACCTTC
TRBJ1-1 | 14 | . | . | TRBV5-6 | CASSLRQPNAEAFF | TGTGCCAGCAGCTTGAGACAGCCCAACGCTGAAGCTTTCTTT
TRBJ1-1 | 16 | . | . | TRBV5-1 | CASSLGGGTIGTEAFF | TGCGCCAGCAGCTTGGGTGGGGGGACCATAGGGACTGAAGCTTTCTTT
TRBJ2-2 | 18 | TRBD2 | . | TRBV7-3 | CASSRRTSPGRSTGELFF | TGTGCCAGCAGCCGACGGACTAGCCCCGGGAGGAGCACCGGGGAGCTGTTTTTT
TRBJ2-1 | 15 | TRBD2 | once | TRBV6-4 | CASSGMWGGYNEQFF | TGTGCCAGCAGTGGGATGTGGGGGGGCTACAATGAGCAGTTCTTC
TRBJ2-5 | 14 | . | . | TRBV25-1 | CASSVTARGETQYF | TGTGCCAGCAGTGTAACAGCGCGGGGAGAGACCCAGTACTTC
TRBJ1-5 | 14 | TRBD1 | . | TRBV18 | CASSPDRANQPQHF | TGTGCCAGCTCACCAGACAGGGCAAATCAGCCCCAGCATTTT
TRBJ2-1 | 15 | . | . | TRBV7-2 | CASRNPKGVYNEQFF | TGTGCCAGCAGGAACCCGAAGGGGGTCTACAATGAGCAGTTCTTC
TRBJ2-5 | 13 | . | . | TRBV5-1 | CASSLAGMETQYF | TGCGCCAGCAGCTTGGCAGGGATGGAGACCCAGTACTTC
TRBJ2-1 | 15 | . | . | TRBV11-2 | CASSLVGGSYNEQFF | TGTGCCAGCAGCTTAGTGGGAGGCTCCTACAATGAGCAGTTCTTC
TRBJ1-1 | 16 | TRBD1 | . | TRBV5-6 | CASSRSLGQWNTEAFF | TGTGCCAGCAGCAGAAGCCTGGGACAGTGGAACACTGAAGCTTTCTTT
TRBJ2-7 | 12 | TRBD2 | . | TRBV5-1 | CASSLGGGSVYF | TGCGCCAGCAGCTTGGGGGGCGGGAGTGTCTACTTC
TRBJ2-7 | 14 | . | . | TRBV6-5 | CASSYRDRSYEQYF | TGTGCCAGCAGTTACCGCGACAGGTCCTACGAGCAGTACTTC
TRBJ2-2 | 18 | TRBD2 | . | TRBV2 | CASSEVPTLAGAGGELFF | TGTGCCAGCAGTGAGGTCCCGACTCTGGCGGGAGCTGGCGGGGAGCTGTTTTTT
TRBJ2-5 | 13 | TRBD1 | . | TRBV7-3 | CASSSTGLETQYF | TGTGCCAGCAGCTCGACAGGGTTAGAGACCCAGTACTTC
TRBJ1-5 | 14 | . | . | TRBV4-3 | CASSQDGSNQPQHF | TGCGCCAGCAGCCAAGACGGTAGCAATCAGCCCCAGCATTTT
TRBJ2-2 | 14 | TRBD1 | . | TRBV6-1 | CATGQGMDTGELFF | TGTGCCACTGGACAGGGTATGGACACCGGGGAGCTGTTTTTT
TRBJ1-1 | 15 | TRBD1 | . | TRBV4-1 | CASSQARDRGTEAFF | TGCGCCAGCAGCCAAGCCCGGGACAGGGGCACTGAAGCTTTCTTT
TRBJ1-1 | 15 | TRBD1 | . | TRBV25-1 | CASSAGGQGSGEAFF | TGTGCCAGCAGTGCCGGGGGACAGGGGTCGGGTGAAGCTTTCTTT
TRBJ1-2 | 15 | . | . | TRBV15 | CATSRGAGINYGYTF | TGTGCCACCAGCAGAGGGGCAGGGATTAACTATGGCTACACCTTC
TRBJ2-4 | 14 | . | . | TRBV7-6 | CASSSTRQTNIQYF | TGTGCCAGCAGCTCTACCCGACAGACAAACATTCAGTACTTC
TRBJ1-2 | 14 | . | . | TRBV5-4 | CASSLSGGRDGYTF | TGTGCCAGCAGCTTGTCGGGGGGAAGGGATGGCTACACCTTC
TRBJ2-1 | 14 | . | . | TRBV11-1 | CASSRDSSYNEQFF | TGTGCCAGCAGTCGAGACAGCTCCTACAATGAGCAGTTCTTC
TRBJ1-2 | 15 | . | . | TRBV2 | CASSALSGGQDGYTF | TGTGCCAGCAGTGCTTTATCGGGGGGCCAAGATGGCTACACCTTC
TRBJ1-1 | 12 | . | . | TRBV7-3 | CASSASGAEAFF | TGTGCCAGCAGCGCTTCTGGAGCTGAAGCTTTCTTT
TRBJ2-5 | 16 | . | . | TRBV7-8 | CASSQLVGGREETQYF | TGTGCCAGCAGCCAATTGGTGGGGGGTAGGGAAGAGACCCAGTACTTC
TRBJ1-1 | 17 | . | . | TRBV5-1 | CASSLISGSVLNTEAFF | TGCGCCAGCAGCTTGATATCCGGGTCTGTCTTGAACACTGAAGCTTTCTTT
TRBJ2-2 | 15 | . | . | TRBV21-1 | CASSWAAGLTGELFF | TGTGCCAGCAGCTGGGCAGCAGGCTTGACCGGGGAGCTGTTTTTT
TRBJ1-4 | 15 | . | . | TRBV28 | CASSLGGATNEKLFF | TGTGCCAGCAGTTTGGGGGGGGCGACTAATGAAAAACTGTTTTTT
TRBJ1-5 | 15 | . | . | TRBV7-2 | CASSNTQGTNQPQHF | TGTGCCAGCAGCAATACTCAGGGAACCAATCAGCCCCAGCATTTT